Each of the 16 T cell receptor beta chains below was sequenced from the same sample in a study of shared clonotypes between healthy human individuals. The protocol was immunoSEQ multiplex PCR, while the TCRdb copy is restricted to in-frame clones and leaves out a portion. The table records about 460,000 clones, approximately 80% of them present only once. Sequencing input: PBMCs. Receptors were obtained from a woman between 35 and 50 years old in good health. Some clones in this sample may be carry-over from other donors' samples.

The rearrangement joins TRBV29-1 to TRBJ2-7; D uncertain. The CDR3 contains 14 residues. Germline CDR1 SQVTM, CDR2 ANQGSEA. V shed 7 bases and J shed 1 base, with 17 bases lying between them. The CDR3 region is CSALSQEGSYEQYF. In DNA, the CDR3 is TGCAGCGCCCTTTCCCAGGAAGGGTCCTACGAGCAGTACTTC.

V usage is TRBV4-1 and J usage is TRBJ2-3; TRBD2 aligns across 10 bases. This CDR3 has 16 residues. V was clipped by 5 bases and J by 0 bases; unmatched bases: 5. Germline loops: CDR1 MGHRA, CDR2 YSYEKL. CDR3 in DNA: TGCGCCAGCAGCAAGCGGACTAGCGGAAGCACAGATACGCAGTATTTT. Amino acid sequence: CASSKRTSGSTDTQYF.

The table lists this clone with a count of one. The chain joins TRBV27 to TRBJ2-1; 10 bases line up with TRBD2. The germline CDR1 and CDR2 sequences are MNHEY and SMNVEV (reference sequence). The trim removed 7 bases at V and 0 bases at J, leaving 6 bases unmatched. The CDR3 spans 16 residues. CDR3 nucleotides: TGTGCCAGCACCCAAGCGGGAGGGCCCTCCTACAATGAGCAGTTCTTC. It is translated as CASTQAGGPSYNEQFF.

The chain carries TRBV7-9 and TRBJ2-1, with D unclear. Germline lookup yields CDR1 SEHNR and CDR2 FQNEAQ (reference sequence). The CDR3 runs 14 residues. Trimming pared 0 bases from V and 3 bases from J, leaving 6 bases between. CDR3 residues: CASSLALIYNEQFF. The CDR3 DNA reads TGTGCCAGCAGCTTAGCGCTGATCTACAATGAGCAGTTCTTC.

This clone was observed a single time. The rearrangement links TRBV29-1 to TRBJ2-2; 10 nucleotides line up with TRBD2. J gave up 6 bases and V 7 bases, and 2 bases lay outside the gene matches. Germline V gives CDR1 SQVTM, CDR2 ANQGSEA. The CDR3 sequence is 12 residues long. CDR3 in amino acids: CSAGTSAGELFF. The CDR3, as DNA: TGCAGCGCCGGGACTAGCGCCGGGGAGCTGTTTTTT.

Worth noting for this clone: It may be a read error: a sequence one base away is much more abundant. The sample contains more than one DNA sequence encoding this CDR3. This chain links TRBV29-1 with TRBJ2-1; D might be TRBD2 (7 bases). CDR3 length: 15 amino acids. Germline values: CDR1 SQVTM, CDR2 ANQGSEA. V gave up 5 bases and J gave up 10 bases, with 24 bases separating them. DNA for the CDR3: TGCAGCGTTCGTCTCGCACTGGGGGGGGGCAACGAGCAGTTCTTC. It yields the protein CSVRLALGGGNEQFF.

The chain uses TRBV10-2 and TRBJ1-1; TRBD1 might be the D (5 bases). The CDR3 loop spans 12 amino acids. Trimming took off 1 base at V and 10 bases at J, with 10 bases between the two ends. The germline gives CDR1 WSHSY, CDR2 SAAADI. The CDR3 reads CASSEFRAGAFF. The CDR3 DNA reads TGCGCCAGCAGTGAGTTCAGGGCGGGAGCTTTCTTT.

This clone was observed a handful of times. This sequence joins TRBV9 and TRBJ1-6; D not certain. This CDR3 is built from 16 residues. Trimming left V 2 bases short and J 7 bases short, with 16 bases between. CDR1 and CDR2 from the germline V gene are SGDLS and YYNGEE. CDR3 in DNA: TGTGCCAGCAGCGTTAAAGAAACGGTCGACAATTCACCCCTCCACTTT. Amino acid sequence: CASSVKETVDNSPLHF. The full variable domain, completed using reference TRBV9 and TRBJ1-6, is DSGVTQTPKHLITATGQRVTLRCSPRSGDLSVYWYQQSLDQGLQFLIQYYNGEERAKGNILERFSAQQFPDLHSELNLSSLELGDSALYFCASSVKETVDNSPLHFGNGTRLTVT.

The CDR3 sequence is CASRTGTGEPNTQYF. The CDR3 coding sequence is TGTGCCAGTAGGACCGGGACAGGGGAGCCTAATACGCAGTATTTT. V is TRBV19 and J is TRBJ2-3; 10 bases fit TRBD1. J gave up 7 bases and V 6 bases, and 10 bases lay outside the gene matches. The CDR3 loop spans 15 amino acids. The V gene's germline CDR1 is LNHDA and CDR2 SQIVND (reference sequence).

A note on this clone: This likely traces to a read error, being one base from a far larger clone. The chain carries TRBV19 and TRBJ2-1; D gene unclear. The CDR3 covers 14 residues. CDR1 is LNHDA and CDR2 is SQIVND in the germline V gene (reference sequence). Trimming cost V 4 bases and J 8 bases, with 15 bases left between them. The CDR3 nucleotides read TGTGCCAGTAGTACGTTGCAGCAGAGCGATGAGCAGTTCTTC. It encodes CASSTLQQSDEQFF.

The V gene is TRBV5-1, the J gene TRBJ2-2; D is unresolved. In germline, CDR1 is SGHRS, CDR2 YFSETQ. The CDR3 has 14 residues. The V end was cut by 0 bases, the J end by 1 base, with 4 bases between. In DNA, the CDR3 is TGCGCCAGCAGCTTGGACTGGAACACCGGGGAGCTGTTTTTT. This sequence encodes CASSLDWNTGELFF.

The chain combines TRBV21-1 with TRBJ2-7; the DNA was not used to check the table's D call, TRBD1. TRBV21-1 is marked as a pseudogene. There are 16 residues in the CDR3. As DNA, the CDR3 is TGTGCCAGCAGCAATACCGGACAGGGCGCACTGTACGAGCAGTACTTC. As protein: CASSNTGQGALYEQYF.

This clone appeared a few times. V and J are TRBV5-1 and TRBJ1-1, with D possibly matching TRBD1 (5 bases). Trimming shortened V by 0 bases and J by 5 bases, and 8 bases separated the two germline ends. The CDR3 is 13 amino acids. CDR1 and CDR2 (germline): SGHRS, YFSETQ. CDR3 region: CASSLGQKTEAFF. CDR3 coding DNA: TGCGCCAGCAGCTTGGGACAGAAAACTGAAGCTTTCTTT.

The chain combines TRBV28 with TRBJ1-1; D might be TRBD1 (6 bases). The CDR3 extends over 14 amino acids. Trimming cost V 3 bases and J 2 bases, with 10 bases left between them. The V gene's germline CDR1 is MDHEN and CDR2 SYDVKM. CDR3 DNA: TGTGCCAGCAGTTTCGGGGGGCGAAACACTGAAGCTTTCTTT. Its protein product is CASSFGGRNTEAFF.

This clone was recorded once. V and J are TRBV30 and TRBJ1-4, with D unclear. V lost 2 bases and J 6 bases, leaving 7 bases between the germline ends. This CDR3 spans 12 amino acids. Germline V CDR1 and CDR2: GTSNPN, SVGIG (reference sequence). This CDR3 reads CAWSPTYEKLFF. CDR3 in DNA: TGTGCCTGGAGTCCTACCTATGAAAAACTGTTTTTT.

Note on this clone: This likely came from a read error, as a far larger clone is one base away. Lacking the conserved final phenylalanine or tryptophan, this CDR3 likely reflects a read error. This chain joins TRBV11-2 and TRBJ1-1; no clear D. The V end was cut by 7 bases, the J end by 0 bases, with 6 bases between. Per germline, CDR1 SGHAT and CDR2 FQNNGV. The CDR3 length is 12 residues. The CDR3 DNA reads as TGTGCCAGCAATAACTTGAACACTGAAGCTTTCCTT. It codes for CASNNLNTEAFL.